This TCR beta chain is drawn from a study of molecular identifiers for immune sequencing clone quantification. Overall study: For replicates, RNA isolated from about 19,000 or 110,000 naive CD8 cells was divided into five portions, of which four were sequenced.

Between roughly 17,000 and 1,000,000 sorted cells, with 10%, 30% or 50% RNA, yielded naive CD8 libraries. Sorting recovered naive CD8 T cells on a CD8+CD4-CCR7+CD45RA+ profile. This clonotype was counted a few times. As yet, its antigen is unknown. In TCRdb, the PCR reads were re-called with MiXCR into one record per CDR3 protein. The repertoire holds some 580,000 distinct CDR3 sequences, with over 25% as singletons. Germline lookup yields CDR1 LNHDA and CDR2 SQIVND (reference sequence). The length of the CDR3 is 12 residues. V dropped 9 bases and J dropped 9; count of bases not matched to a gene: 11. Study-level findings and limits: Clones above 20 RNA copies contained over 97% of effector molecules and under 1% of naive molecules.

The V call is TRBV19, the J call TRBJ2-7, with 7 positions matching TRBD1. This clonotype originated in a human donor in good health. Some libraries in this study had Jurkat cell RNA spiked in. The specimen was naive CD8+ T cells from blood, with Jurkat cell RNA spiked in. The subset here: FACS-sorted CD8+CD4-CCR7+CD45RA+ naive T cells. CDR3 amino acids: CASRQGAHGQYF. As DNA, the CDR3 is TGTGCCAGCCGACAGGGTGCCCACGGGCAGTACTTC.